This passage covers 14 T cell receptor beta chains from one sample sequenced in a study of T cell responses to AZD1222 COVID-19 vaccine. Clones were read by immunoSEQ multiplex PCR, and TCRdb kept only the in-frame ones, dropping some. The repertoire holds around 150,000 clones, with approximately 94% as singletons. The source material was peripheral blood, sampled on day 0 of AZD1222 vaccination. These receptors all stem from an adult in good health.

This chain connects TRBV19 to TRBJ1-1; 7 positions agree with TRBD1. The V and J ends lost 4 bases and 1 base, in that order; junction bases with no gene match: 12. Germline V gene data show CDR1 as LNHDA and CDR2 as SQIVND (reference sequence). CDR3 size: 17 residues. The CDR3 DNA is TGTGCCAGTAGTACCATAAGGACAGGATCTTCGAACACTGAAGCTTTCTTT. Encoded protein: CASSTIRTGSSNTEAFF.

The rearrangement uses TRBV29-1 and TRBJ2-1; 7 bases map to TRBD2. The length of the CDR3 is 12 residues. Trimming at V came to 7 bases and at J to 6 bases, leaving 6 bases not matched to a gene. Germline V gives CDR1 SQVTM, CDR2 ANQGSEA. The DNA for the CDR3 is TGCAGCGGGACTAGACCTTCCAATGAGCAGTTCTTC. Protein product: CSGTRPSNEQFF.

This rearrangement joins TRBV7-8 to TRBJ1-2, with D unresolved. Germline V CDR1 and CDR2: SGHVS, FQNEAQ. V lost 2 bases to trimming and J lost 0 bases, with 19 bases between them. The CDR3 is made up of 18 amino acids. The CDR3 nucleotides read TGTGCCAGCAGCTTAATGGGCCCGGACGGTCCAGCTAACTATGGCTACACCTTC. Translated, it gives CASSLMGPDGPANYGYTF. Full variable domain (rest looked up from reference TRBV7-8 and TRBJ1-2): GAGVSQSPRYKVAKRGQDVALRCDPISGHVSLFWYQQALGQGPEFLTYFQNEAQLDKSGLPSDRFFAERPEGSVSTLKIQRTQQEDSAVYLCASSLMGPDGPANYGYTFGSGTRLTVV.

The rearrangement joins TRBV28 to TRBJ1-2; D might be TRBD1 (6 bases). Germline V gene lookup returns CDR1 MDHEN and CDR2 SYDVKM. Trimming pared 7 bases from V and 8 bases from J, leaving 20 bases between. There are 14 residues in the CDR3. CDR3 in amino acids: CASTSIRGGGGYTF. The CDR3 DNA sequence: TGTGCCAGCACCTCTATTAGAGGGGGAGGAGGCTACACCTTC.

The CDR3 DNA follows: TGTGCCAGAAGCTACGGGACTTGCACAGATACGCAGTATTTT. Encoded protein: CARSYGTCTDTQYF. The chain recombines TRBV5-3 with TRBJ2-3; tentatively, D is TRBD2 (6 bases). TRBV5-3 is placed among ORFs of uncertain function. Deletions cut 3 bases from V and 1 base from J, with 9 bases between. CDR3 length equals 14 residues.

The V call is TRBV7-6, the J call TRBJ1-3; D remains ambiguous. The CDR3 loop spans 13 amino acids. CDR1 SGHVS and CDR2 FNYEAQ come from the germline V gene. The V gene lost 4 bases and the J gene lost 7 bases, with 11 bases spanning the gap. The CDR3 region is CASSSREYNTIYF. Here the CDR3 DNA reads TGTGCCAGCAGCTCCCGCGAGTATAACACCATATATTTT.

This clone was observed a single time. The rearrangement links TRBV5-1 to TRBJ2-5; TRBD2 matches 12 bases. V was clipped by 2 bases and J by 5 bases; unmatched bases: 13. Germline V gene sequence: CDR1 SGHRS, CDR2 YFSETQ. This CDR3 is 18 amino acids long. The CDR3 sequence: CASSLLQASGGAMETQYF. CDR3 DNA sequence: TGCGCCAGCAGCTTACTTCAGGCTAGCGGGGGGGCGATGGAGACCCAGTACTTC.

The CDR3 sequence: CASSLVEGSSSGNTIYF. In nucleotides, the CDR3 is TGTGCCAGCAGCTTAGTGGAGGGCTCTTCATCTGGAAACACCATATATTTT. The genes are TRBV11-2 and TRBJ1-3; D gene uncertain. The CDR3 has 17 residues. Per the germline V gene, CDR1 is SGHAT and CDR2 is FQNNGV. The V end was cut by 1 base, the J end by 1 base, with 14 bases between.

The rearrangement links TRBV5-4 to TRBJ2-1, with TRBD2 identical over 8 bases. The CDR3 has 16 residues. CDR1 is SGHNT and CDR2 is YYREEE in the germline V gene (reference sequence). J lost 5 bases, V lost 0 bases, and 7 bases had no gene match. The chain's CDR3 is CASSLGVAGGNNEQFF. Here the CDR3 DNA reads TGTGCCAGCAGCTTGGGAGTCGCGGGAGGAAACAATGAGCAGTTCTTC.

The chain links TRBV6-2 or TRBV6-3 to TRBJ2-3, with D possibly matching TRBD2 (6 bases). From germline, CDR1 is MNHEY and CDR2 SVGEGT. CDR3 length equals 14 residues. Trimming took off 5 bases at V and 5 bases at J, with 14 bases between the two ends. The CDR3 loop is CASSGGEEEDTQYF. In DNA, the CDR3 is TGTGCCAGCAGTGGCGGGGAGGAGGAAGATACGCAGTATTTT.

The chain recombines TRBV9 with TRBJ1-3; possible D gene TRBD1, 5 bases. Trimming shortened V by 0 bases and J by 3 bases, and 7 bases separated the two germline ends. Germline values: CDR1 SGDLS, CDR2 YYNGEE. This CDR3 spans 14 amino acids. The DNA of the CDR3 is TGTGCCAGCAGCGTAGAAACAGGTGGAAACACCATATATTTT. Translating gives CASSVETGGNTIYF.

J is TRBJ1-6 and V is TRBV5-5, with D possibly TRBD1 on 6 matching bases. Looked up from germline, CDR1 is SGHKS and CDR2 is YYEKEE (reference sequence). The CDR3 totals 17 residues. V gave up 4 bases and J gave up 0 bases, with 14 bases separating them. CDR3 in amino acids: CASSQTGGSSYNSPLHF. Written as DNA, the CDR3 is TGTGCCAGCAGCCAGACAGGTGGGAGCTCCTATAATTCACCCCTCCACTTT.

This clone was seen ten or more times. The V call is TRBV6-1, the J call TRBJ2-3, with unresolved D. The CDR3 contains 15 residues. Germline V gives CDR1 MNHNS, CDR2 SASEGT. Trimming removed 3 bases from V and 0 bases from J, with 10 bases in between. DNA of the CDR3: TGTGCCAGCAGTGATGTCTACGGCAGCACAGATACGCAGTATTTT. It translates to CASSDVYGSTDTQYF.

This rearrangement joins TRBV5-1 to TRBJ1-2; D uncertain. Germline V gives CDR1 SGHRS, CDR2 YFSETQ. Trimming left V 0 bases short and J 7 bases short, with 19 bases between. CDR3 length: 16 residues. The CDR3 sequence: CASSLGGPTATSGYTF. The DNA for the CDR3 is TGCGCCAGCAGCTTGGGCGGACCGACCGCCACTTCTGGCTACACCTTC.